Shown below are 12 T cell receptor beta chains from a single sample sequenced in a study of control samples from healthy donors and cancer patients. The repertoire was sequenced with immunoSEQ multiplex PCR; TCRdb's copy has only in-frame clones and lacks some. This sample has about 75,000 clones; about four fifths occur once, and the top ten carry about 16%. The sample consisted of blood. These receptors were obtained from a man over 45 in good health.

The V and J genes are TRBV2 and TRBJ2-6; 14 bases align to TRBD2. Germline CDR1 reads SNHLY; CDR2 reads FYNNEI. After removal of 6 bases from V and 0 bases from J, the junction contained 4 bases not matched to a gene. The CDR3 sequence is 18 residues long. The CDR3 region is CASRATSGRASGANVLTF. The CDR3 DNA is TGTGCCAGCAGGGCGACTAGCGGGAGGGCCTCTGGGGCCAACGTCCTGACTTTC.

The rearrangement uses TRBV19 and TRBJ2-1; TRBD2 agrees at 8 bases. CDR3 size: 14 residues. Germline values: CDR1 LNHDA, CDR2 SQIVND (reference sequence). V shed 6 bases and J 2 bases; nucleotides not matched to a gene: 3. CDR3 sequence (DNA): TGTGCCAGTAGAGTAGCGGGACCCTACAATGAGCAGTTCTTC. This translates into CASRVAGPYNEQFF.

This chain uses TRBV7-3 with TRBJ2-1, with 8 bases lining up with TRBD2. Germline CDR1 reads SGHTA; CDR2 reads FQGTGA. V shed 6 bases and J 8 bases; nucleotides not matched to a gene: 15. This CDR3 has 16 residues. CDR3 protein: CASRRSGTSVKDEQFF. Written as DNA, the CDR3 is TGTGCCAGCAGACGATCCGGGACTAGTGTTAAGGATGAGCAGTTCTTC.

The V call is TRBV5-1, the J call TRBJ2-7, with 7 bases that match TRBD2. The trim removed 5 bases at V and 3 bases at J, leaving 8 bases unmatched. The V gene's germline CDR1 is SGHRS and CDR2 YFSETQ. This CDR3 is 14 amino acids long. CDR3 in amino acids: CASRIGGGSYEQYF. As DNA, the CDR3 is TGCGCCAGCAGAATAGGCGGGGGAAGCTACGAGCAGTACTTC.

This clone was recorded only once. The V gene is TRBV20-1, the J gene TRBJ1-1; a weak D match, TRBD1 (5 bases). Trimming removed 6 bases at V and 4 bases at J, with 9 bases between. Germline lookup yields CDR1 DFQATT and CDR2 SNEGSKA (reference sequence). The CDR3 totals 11 residues. The DNA of the CDR3 is TGCAGTGCCCTCAGGGCCACTGAAGCTTTCTTT. It codes for CSALRATEAFF.

The genes are TRBV19 and TRBJ2-7; 11 bases match TRBD1. CDR3 size: 15 residues. The germline V gene encodes CDR1 LNHDA and CDR2 SQIVND (reference sequence). Trimming removed 4 bases from V and 3 bases from J; junction bases left unmatched: 5. CDR3 sequence reads: CASSTTGTGGYEQYF. DNA of the CDR3: TGTGCCAGTAGTACCACCGGGACAGGGGGCTACGAGCAGTACTTC.

This clone came up a few times. This sequence joins TRBV4-1 and TRBJ2-2; 10 bases are a match to TRBD1. J was trimmed by 0 bases and V by 3 bases; bases with no gene match: 4. Germline V gene sequence: CDR1 MGHRA, CDR2 YSYEKL. This CDR3 region has 17 residues. CDR3 protein: CASSQPGQGSNTGELFF. CDR3 nucleotide sequence: TGCGCCAGCAGCCAGCCGGGACAGGGGTCGAACACCGGGGAGCTGTTTTTT.

The CDR3 coding sequence is TGTGCCAGCAGCTTACATGGACTAGCGGACAATGAGCAGTTCTTC. Amino acid sequence: CASSLHGLADNEQFF. The rearrangement uses TRBV7-9 and TRBJ2-1; 10 nucleotides align to TRBD2. Germline assignment: CDR1 SEHNR and CDR2 FQNEAQ (reference sequence). The CDR3 contains 15 residues. Trimming at V came to 2 bases and at J to 5 bases, leaving 3 bases not matched to a gene.

This chain connects TRBV6-5 to TRBJ2-7; TRBD1 matches 7 bases. Trimming removed 6 bases from V and 6 bases from J; junction bases left unmatched: 11. CDR1 and CDR2 (germline): MNHEY, SVGAGI. This CDR3 comprises 14 residues. The CDR3 region has the DNA TGTGCCAGCAGCCGAGACAGGGTAGGAGTCGAGCAGTACTTC. Translation: CASSRDRVGVEQYF.

This sequence joins TRBV19 and TRBJ1-6; unclear D gene. CDR1 LNHDA and CDR2 SQIVND come from the germline V gene (reference sequence). The CDR3 covers 13 residues. Trimming stripped 4 bases from V and 7 bases from J, with 8 bases between. CDR3 in amino acids: CASSSRVNSPLHF. As DNA, the CDR3 is TGTGCCAGTAGTAGCCGCGTAAATTCACCCCTCCACTTT.

This CDR3 is CATSGLKSRSYNEQFF. The CDR3 DNA is TGTGCCACCAGTGGTCTGAAATCCCGCTCCTACAATGAGCAGTTCTTC. This sequence joins TRBV24-1 and TRBJ2-1; no clear D gene. The CDR3 totals 16 residues. The germline CDR1 and CDR2 sequences are KGHDR and SFDVKD. V lost 5 bases and J lost 0, with 13 bases in between.

CDR3 residues: CASSFSLEQFF. Here the CDR3 DNA reads TGTGCCAGCAGCTTTAGCCTTGAGCAGTTCTTC. V gene TRBV13 combines with J gene TRBJ2-1; D remains ambiguous. Trimming took off 3 bases at V and 9 bases at J, with 6 bases between the two ends. The germline V gene has CDR1 PRHDT and CDR2 FYEKMQ (reference sequence). There are 11 residues in the CDR3.